This is a list of T cell receptor beta chains from one sample in a study of cytomegalovirus exposure and HLA in healthy donors. The data were produced by immunoSEQ multiplex PCR, yet TCRdb's version contains in-frame clones alone and is incomplete. The sample lists 200,000 to 250,000 clones, approximately 87% occurring once. The sequenced sample was PBMCs. Source of these receptors: a woman younger than 30 in good health and CMV-seronegative. The CDR3 runs from the conserved cysteine through the conserved F or W. Rows give clone size only sometimes, using once, few, many, or a class for an expanded clone.

v_call	clone_size	j_call	cdr3_aa
TRBV5-6	-	TRBJ2-7	CASSPAPGSGYEQYF
TRBV6-6	few	TRBJ2-7	CASRGQGIYEQYF
TRBV27	-	TRBJ2-1	CASSFTPSSYNEQFF
TRBV28	-	TRBJ1-5	CASSLQISNQPQHF
TRBV29-1	-	TRBJ1-4	CSVGRGPNEKLFF
TRBV5-1	-	TRBJ2-1	CASSSGLAGGWDEQFF
TRBV6-5	-	TRBJ1-2	CASSYGAGEGIYGYTF
TRBV6-1	-	TRBJ1-2	CASRAGGRTGGGYTF
TRBV29-1	-	TRBJ2-3	CSVEQGLGTDTQYF
TRBV6-1	-	TRBJ1-1	CASSDRGGSEAFF
TRBV2	few	TRBJ1-1	CASIRDVNTEAFF
TRBV2	once	TRBJ2-7	CASRPRRTGDEQYF
TRBV27	-	TRBJ1-2	CASSPQRGDFYGYTF
TRBV6-5	few	TRBJ1-5	CASSYRGLNQPQHF
TRBV18	once	TRBJ2-7	CASSPWRTYEQYF
TRBV5-4	-	TRBJ1-1	CASSAGTGGLNTEAFF
TRBV27	-	TRBJ2-6	CASSLTTSGANVLTF
TRBV6-5	few	TRBJ1-2	CASRVQGGYTF
TRBV9	-	TRBJ1-1	CASSSVTGNTEAFF
TRBV6-6	-	TRBJ1-4	CASSYRSSNEKLFF
TRBV6-1	-	TRBJ1-2	CASSLSGGSYTF
TRBV6-1	-	TRBJ2-5	CASSERPQETQYF
TRBV5-1	-	TRBJ2-7	CASSLFLAGVNEQYF
TRBV9	-	TRBJ2-5	CASSDQGQQETQYF
TRBV5-1	-	TRBJ2-5	CASSFTSAWGETQYF
TRBV5-1	few	TRBJ2-5	CASSLAGTGGETQYF
TRBV18	-	TRBJ1-2	CASSPEGNHNYGYTF
TRBV19	few	TRBJ1-5	CASSILERNQPQHF
TRBV7-8	-	TRBJ2-1	CASSPTPSGMSSYNEQFF
TRBV2	-	TRBJ2-2	CASSDRQAGDGELFF
TRBV27	-	TRBJ2-3	CASRFRGGSTDTQYF